Listed below are T cell receptor beta chains from one sample, sequenced in a study of blood T cells in healthy people across ages. TCRdb re-analysed the 5' RACE reads in MiXCR, keeping a single row per CDR3 protein. The data show fewer than 2 million distinct CDR3 sequences, 35% to 50% seen once. The sequencing sample was made of blood. The receptors were sampled from a human donor in good health. Each CDR3 is given with its conserved first and last residue. Each record gives: clone size, V gene, D gene, J gene, CDR3 DNA, CDR3 protein. A D gene is named only where the DNA matches it firmly. Clone size is given for some rows only: seen once, a few or many times, or a class if the clone is expanded.

>.|TRBV7-2|TRBD1|TRBJ1-2
TGTGCCAGCAGCTCATACAGGGGTGGCTATGGCTACACCTTC
CASSSYRGGYGYTF
>.|TRBV5-1|TRBD1|TRBJ1-2
TGCGCCAGCAGCGGGCGAGGACAGGTCGACTATGGCTACACCTTC
CASSGRGQVDYGYTF
>few|TRBV15|.|TRBJ2-7
TGTGCCACCAGCAGAGACGGCTACTCCTACGAGCAGTACTTC
CATSRDGYSYEQYF
>.|TRBV2|.|TRBJ1-1
TGTGCCAGCAGTGCAGAGTCCCGATTAGGAGCTTTCTTT
CASSAESRLGAFF
>few|TRBV20-1|TRBD1|TRBJ1-5
TGCAGTGCGGCCCCAGGGGGCAAAAATCAGCCCCAGCATTTT
CSAAPGGKNQPQHF
>few|TRBV7-9|.|TRBJ2-4
TGTGCCAGCAGACCTCAGGGTGGAGCCAAAAACATTCAGTACTTC
CASRPQGGAKNIQYF
>few|TRBV12-3/TRBV12-4|.|TRBJ1-1
TGTGCCAGCAGTGCAGGGGAGAACACTGAAGCTTTCTTT
CASSAGENTEAFF
>.|TRBV5-5|.|TRBJ2-5
TGTGCCAGCAGCTTGGTCCGTTTGGGGGAAGAGACCCAGTACTTC
CASSLVRLGEETQYF
>few|TRBV5-1|TRBD2|TRBJ2-2
TGCGCCAGCAGCTTATTTGCGGCTAGCGGAGGCGGGGAGCTGTTTTTT
CASSLFAASGGGELFF
>few|TRBV12-3/TRBV12-4|.|TRBJ1-2
TGTGCCAGCAGTTCCCCGCCAGGGGACTATGGCTACACCTTC
CASSSPPGDYGYTF
>many|TRBV29-1|.|TRBJ2-1
TGCAGCGTTCCCCCCTCCAGCTCCTACAATGAGCAGTTCTTC
CSVPPSSSYNEQFF
>.|TRBV6-5|TRBD1|TRBJ2-1
TGTGCCAGCGGCTGGACAGGGGTTAATGAGCAGTTCTTC
CASGWTGVNEQFF
>.|TRBV4-2|TRBD1|TRBJ1-4
TGTGCCAGCAGCCAAGAGAGGGGGCTCTACGGTGAAAAACGGTTTTTT
CASSQERGLYGEKRFF
>few|TRBV11-2|.|TRBJ2-5
TGTGCCAGCAGCTTAGCCTCTACGGAGACCCAGTACTTC
CASSLASTETQYF
>few|TRBV29-1|TRBD1|TRBJ2-7
TGCAGCGTTGAACGGGTACCGGGACAGGGTCCCCACGAGCAGTACTTC
CSVERVPGQGPHEQYF
>few|TRBV20-1|.|TRBJ1-2
TGCAGTGCTAGGGAGGGTGACTATGACTACACCTTC
CSAREGDYDYTF
>many|TRBV29-1|.|TRBJ1-2
TGCAGCGTCCCAAAGACCCCCAGTCGGGCTAACTATGGCTACACCTTC
CSVPKTPSRANYGYTF
>.|TRBV11-2|TRBD1|TRBJ1-4
TGTGCCAGCAGCTTACGCCGGACAGGGGATAAAAAACTGTTTTTT
CASSLRRTGDKKLFF
>.|TRBV20-1|TRBD1|TRBJ2-7
TGCAGTGCTGCTCAGGGGGCCAAATACGAGCAGTACTTC
CSAAQGAKYEQYF
>.|TRBV29-1|TRBD1|TRBJ1-1
TGCAGCGCCGGACAGGCAGGCACTGAAGCTTTTTTT
CSAGQAGTEAFF